This T cell receptor (beta chain) was documented in a study of T cell responses to AZD1222 COVID-19 vaccine. The overall study: Recipients boosted at about 4 weeks or about 12 weeks are pooled.

About this clone: Antigen unknown.

Per germline, CDR1 SGHKS and CDR2 YYEKEE (reference sequence). The CDR3 runs 15 residues. With 4 bases removed from V and 1 base from J, the gap between germline ends came to 12 bases. Whole-study results and caveats: Spike as a whole was targeted by vaccine-associated CD4 TCRs, dominant at 160-218 and 743-854. Repertoire sampling was restricted to post-peak T cell response timepoints. Possibly, clonal diversity was underestimated; donors were largely white British and included more females.

Sequenced by immunoSEQ multiplex PCR; TCRdb stores in-frame clones only, minus some. In the table there are some 170,000 clones, about 88% of which are singletons. Sequences were derived from peripheral blood, sampled on day 0 of AZD1222 vaccination. The V gene is TRBV5-5, the J gene TRBJ2-1; the D is unclear. The clonotype originates from an adult in good health. CDR3 nucleotide sequence: TGTGCCAGCAGCCCTGAACCTCAATCCTACAATGAGCAGTTCTTC. It translates to CASSPEPQSYNEQFF.